These 18 T cell receptor beta chains originate from one sample sequenced in a study of blood T cell repertoires in COVID-19. Measured with immunoSEQ multiplex PCR; TCRdb has only the in-frame clones, and not every one. This table has roughly 250,000 clones, around 81% appearing once. Sequencing input: peripheral blood. These receptors were obtained from a woman aged 55-69 years with active or convalescent COVID-19.

The V and J genes are TRBV4-2 and TRBJ1-2; 7 nucleotides agree with TRBD1. Unmatched junction bases numbered 5, after V lost 1 base and J lost 0 bases. This CDR3 has 16 amino acids. Per germline, CDR1 LGHNA and CDR2 YNFKEQ. CDR3 DNA sequence: TGTGCCAGCAGCCAAGTCCCGACAGGGTCTAACTATGGCTACACCTTC. Residues: CASSQVPTGSNYGYTF.

The CDR3 here is CASSSRGLSNQPQHF. DNA of the CDR3: TGTGCCAGTAGTTCGCGGGGGCTTAGCAATCAGCCCCAGCATTTT. The rearrangement uses TRBV19 and TRBJ1-5; a possible D gene is TRBD1 (6 bases). The CDR3 consists of 15 residues. Between the trimmed V and J ends, which lost 5 bases and 0 bases, there was a span of 11 bases. Germline CDR1 LNHDA, CDR2 SQIVND (reference sequence).

The rearrangement links TRBV6-6 to TRBJ2-2, with TRBD1 identical over 7 bases. The CDR3 contains 14 residues. CDR1 MNHNY and CDR2 SVGAGI come from the germline V gene (reference sequence). Trimming removed 8 bases from V and 2 bases from J; junction bases left unmatched: 5. The CDR3 loop reads CASRDSQNTGELFF. The CDR3, as DNA: TGTGCCAGCCGGGACAGCCAAAACACCGGGGAGCTGTTTTTT.

The chain carries TRBV5-1 and TRBJ2-2; a possible D gene is TRBD2 (6 bases). Deletions cut 4 bases from V and 0 bases from J, with 10 bases between. Germline values: CDR1 SGHRS, CDR2 YFSETQ. The CDR3 sequence is 15 residues long. Written as DNA, the CDR3 is TGCGCCAGCAGCGGCGGGGCCGCGAACACCGGGGAGCTGTTTTTT. It specifies CASSGGAANTGELFF.

In its sample, this clone was seen many times. The chain links TRBV5-4 to TRBJ1-2; possible D gene TRBD1, 5 bases. The CDR3 loop spans 13 amino acids. Per the germline V gene, CDR1 is SGHNT and CDR2 is YYREEE (reference sequence). Trimming shortened V by 4 bases and J by 5 bases, and 12 bases separated the two germline ends. CDR3 loop: CASSPGDPYGYTF. In DNA, the CDR3 is TGTGCCAGCAGCCCGGGGGACCCGTATGGCTACACCTTC. Full variable domain (rest looked up from reference TRBV5-4 and TRBJ1-2): ETGVTQSPTHLIKTRGQQVTLRCSSQSGHNTVSWYQQALGQGPQFIFQYYREEENGRGNFPPRFSGLQFPNYSSELNVNALELDDSALYLCASSPGDPYGYTFGSGTRLTVV.

The gene calls are TRBV19 and TRBJ1-1; 8 bases map to TRBD1. CDR3 length equals 15 residues. Germline V gene sequence: CDR1 LNHDA, CDR2 SQIVND (reference sequence). Trimming cost V 4 bases and J 0 bases; bases outside gene matches: 4. CDR3 nucleotides: TGTGCCAGTAGTACCGCAGGGGGCGTGAACACTGAAGCTTTCTTT. Its protein is CASSTAGGVNTEAFF.

This rearrangement joins TRBV11-2 to TRBJ2-5; 15 positions match TRBD2. Germline CDR1 SGHAT, CDR2 FQNNGV. The CDR3 loop spans 16 amino acids. V lost 5 bases and J lost 9; bases outside the gene matches: 10. The DNA for the CDR3 is TGTGCCAGCAGCCCGCCGGGACTAGCGGGGGGCCGGGCCCAGTACTTC. It translates to CASSPPGLAGGRAQYF.

The chain recombines TRBV14 with TRBJ2-3; D might be TRBD1 (6 bases). Germline values: CDR1 SGHDN, CDR2 FVKESK. The CDR3 runs to 14 residues. Trimming took off 4 bases at V and 7 bases at J, with 15 bases between the two ends. The CDR3 DNA reads as TGTGCCAGCAGCCCTGGACAGATTCGATATACGCAGTATTTT. Translating it yields CASSPGQIRYTQYF.

The chain recombines TRBV9 with TRBJ2-1; 8 bases fit TRBD1. This CDR3 comprises 17 residues. V shed 0 bases, J shed 8 bases, and the junction held 13 bases outside the gene matches. Looked up from germline, CDR1 is SGDLS and CDR2 is YYNGEE. The chain's CDR3 is CASSVEPGTGIRDEQFF. In nucleotides, the CDR3 is TGTGCCAGCAGCGTAGAACCGGGGACAGGAATCAGGGATGAGCAGTTCTTC.

In regard to this clone: A junction end diverges from the germline sequence, so it may reflect a read error. This sequence joins TRBV11-2 and TRBJ2-3; 11 positions match TRBD1. This CDR3 region has 14 residues. The germline gives CDR1 SGHAT, CDR2 FQNNGV. Here the CDR3 reads CASSHGQGAETQYF. The CDR3 DNA reads TGTGCCAGCAGCCATGGACAGGGGGCAGAGACGCAGTATTTT.

This clone was observed a few times. This sequence joins TRBV15 and TRBJ1-2; 10 bases fit TRBD1. The germline gives CDR1 LNHNV, CDR2 YYDKDF (reference sequence). V shed 1 base, J shed 2 bases, and the junction held 13 bases outside the gene matches. The CDR3 extends over 19 amino acids. The CDR3 reads CATSRATRFGTGENYGYTF. The CDR3 DNA reads TGTGCCACCAGCAGAGCTACGAGATTCGGGACAGGGGAGAACTATGGCTACACCTTC.

This sequence joins TRBV2 and TRBJ2-3; TRBD2 matches 8 bases. CDR3 length: 14 amino acids. Unmatched junction bases numbered 5, after V lost 6 bases and J lost 3 bases. Germline CDR1 is SNHLY and CDR2 is FYNNEI. The CDR3: CASRIAGLTDTQYF. CDR3 DNA: TGTGCCAGCAGAATAGCGGGACTTACAGATACGCAGTATTTT.

The CDR3 region has the DNA TGTGCCAGCAGCTCCCTTACAGGGGAGCAAGGAAACACCATATATTTT. Translating gives CASSSLTGEQGNTIYF. The gene calls are TRBV9 and TRBJ1-3; 7 nucleotides agree with TRBD1. This CDR3 is built from 16 residues. V lost 4 bases, J lost 4 bases, and 11 bases stayed unmatched. Per germline, CDR1 SGDLS and CDR2 YYNGEE.

This chain connects TRBV7-9 to TRBJ1-5, with no clear D. This CDR3 comprises 12 residues. V was cut by 6 bases and J by 3 bases, with 6 bases left in between. From germline, CDR1 is SEHNR and CDR2 FQNEAQ (reference sequence). The CDR3 nucleotides are TGTGCCAGCAGTACTCTCAATCAGCCCCAGCATTTT. It codes for CASSTLNQPQHF.

V usage is TRBV27 and J usage is TRBJ2-6, with TRBD1 matching over 8 bases. The CDR3 contains 18 residues. CDR1 is MNHEY, CDR2 SMNVEV, per germline (reference sequence). Trimming at V came to 7 bases and at J to 0 bases, leaving 11 bases not matched to a gene. The CDR3 sequence is CASKPLGTGVSGANVLTF. In DNA, the CDR3 is TGTGCCAGCAAACCCTTGGGGACAGGCGTCTCTGGGGCCAACGTCCTGACTTTC.

The gene calls are TRBV7-9 and TRBJ1-1; 7 bases align to TRBD1. This CDR3 is built from 14 residues. Trimming took 5 bases from V and 3 from J; bases not matched to a gene: 6. CDR1 is SEHNR and CDR2 is FQNEAQ in the germline V gene (reference sequence). CDR3 in amino acids: CASSLGQEDTEAFF. The CDR3 DNA is TGTGCCAGCAGCCTCGGACAGGAGGACACTGAAGCTTTCTTT.

The CDR3 is CASGSRRGGYEQYF. CDR3 coding DNA: TGTGCCAGCGGAAGTAGAAGGGGTGGCTACGAGCAGTACTTC. V is TRBV6-5 and J is TRBJ2-7; D perhaps matches TRBD1 (5 bases). CDR1 and CDR2 (germline): MNHEY, SVGAGI. The CDR3 spans 14 residues. V was clipped by 8 bases and J by 3 bases, with 17 bases between them.

This rearrangement joins TRBV7-9 to TRBJ1-4, with a tentative D call TRBD1 (5 bases). In germline, CDR1 is SEHNR, CDR2 FQNEAQ (reference sequence). V was clipped by 1 base and J by 2 bases, with 8 bases between them. The CDR3 runs to 15 residues. CDR3 DNA sequence: TGTGCCAGCAGCTTAGGATCAGGGACTAATGAAAAACTGTTTTTT. It encodes CASSLGSGTNEKLFF.